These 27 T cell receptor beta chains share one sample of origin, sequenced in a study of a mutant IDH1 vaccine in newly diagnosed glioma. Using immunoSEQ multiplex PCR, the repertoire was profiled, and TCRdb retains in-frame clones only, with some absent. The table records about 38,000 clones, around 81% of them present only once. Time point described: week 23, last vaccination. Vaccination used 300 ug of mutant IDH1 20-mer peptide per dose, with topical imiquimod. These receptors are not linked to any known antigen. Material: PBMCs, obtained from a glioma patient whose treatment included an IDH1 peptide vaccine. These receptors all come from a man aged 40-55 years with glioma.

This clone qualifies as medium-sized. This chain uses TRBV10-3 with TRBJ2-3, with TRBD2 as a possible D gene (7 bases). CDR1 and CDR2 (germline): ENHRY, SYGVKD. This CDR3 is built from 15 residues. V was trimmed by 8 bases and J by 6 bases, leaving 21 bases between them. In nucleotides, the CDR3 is TGTGCCATCTCTAAGGGGGGGAGTCTCGGCGATACGCAGTATTTT. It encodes CAISKGGSLGDTQYF.

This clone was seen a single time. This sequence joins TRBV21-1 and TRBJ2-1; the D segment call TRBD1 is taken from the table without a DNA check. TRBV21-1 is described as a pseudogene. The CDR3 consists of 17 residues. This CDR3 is CASSKVGDRGGSDEQFF. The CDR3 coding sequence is TGTGCCAGCAGCAAAGTCGGGGACAGGGGGGGTTCCGATGAGCAGTTCTTC.

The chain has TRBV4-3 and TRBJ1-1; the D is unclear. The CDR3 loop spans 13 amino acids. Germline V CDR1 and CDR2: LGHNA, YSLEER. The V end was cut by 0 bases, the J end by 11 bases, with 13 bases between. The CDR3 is CASSQDPQTGAFF. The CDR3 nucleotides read TGCGCCAGCAGCCAAGACCCCCAAACGGGGGCTTTCTTT.

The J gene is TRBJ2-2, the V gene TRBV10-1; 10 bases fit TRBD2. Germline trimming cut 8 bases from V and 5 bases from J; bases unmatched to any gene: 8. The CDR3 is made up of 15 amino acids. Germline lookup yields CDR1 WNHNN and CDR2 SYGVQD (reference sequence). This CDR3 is CASGPAGGPTGELFF. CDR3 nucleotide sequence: TGCGCCAGCGGCCCAGCGGGGGGGCCGACCGGGGAGCTGTTTTTT.

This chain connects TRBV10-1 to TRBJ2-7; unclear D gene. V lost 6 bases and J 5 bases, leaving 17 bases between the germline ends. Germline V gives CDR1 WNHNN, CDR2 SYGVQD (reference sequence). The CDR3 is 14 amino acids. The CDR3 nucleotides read TGCGCCAGCAGCTTTGGTAGGGTGTGGAACGAGCAGTACTTC. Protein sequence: CASSFGRVWNEQYF.

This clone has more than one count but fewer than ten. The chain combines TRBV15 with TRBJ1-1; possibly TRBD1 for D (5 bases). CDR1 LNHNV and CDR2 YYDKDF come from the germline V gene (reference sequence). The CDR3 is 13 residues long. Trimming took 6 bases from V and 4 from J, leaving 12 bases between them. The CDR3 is CATRTGDGTEAFF. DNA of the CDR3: TGTGCCACCAGGACCGGGGACGGCACTGAAGCTTTCTTT.

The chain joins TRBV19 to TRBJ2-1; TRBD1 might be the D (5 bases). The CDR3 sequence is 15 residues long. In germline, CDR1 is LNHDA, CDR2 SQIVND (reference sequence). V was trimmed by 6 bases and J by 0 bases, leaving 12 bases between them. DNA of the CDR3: TGTGCCAGTAGGTTCGACAGATCCTCCTACAATGAGCAGTTCTTC. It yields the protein CASRFDRSSYNEQFF.

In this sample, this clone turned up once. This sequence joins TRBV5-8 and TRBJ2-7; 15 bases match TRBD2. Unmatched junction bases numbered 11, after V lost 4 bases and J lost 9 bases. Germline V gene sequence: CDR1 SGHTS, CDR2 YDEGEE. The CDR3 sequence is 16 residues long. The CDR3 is CASSGLAGGPRAVQYF. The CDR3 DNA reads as TGTGCCAGCAGCGGACTAGCGGGAGGGCCCCGGGCTGTGCAGTACTTC.

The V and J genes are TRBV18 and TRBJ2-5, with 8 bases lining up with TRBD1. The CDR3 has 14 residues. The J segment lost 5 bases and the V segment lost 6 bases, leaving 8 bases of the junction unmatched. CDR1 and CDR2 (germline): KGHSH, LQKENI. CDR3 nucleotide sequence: TGTGCCAGCTCCCGGTGGACAGGGTTCGAGACCCAGTACTTC. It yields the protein CASSRWTGFETQYF. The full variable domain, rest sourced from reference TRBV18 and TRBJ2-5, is NAGVMQNPRHLVRRRGQEARLRCSPMKGHSHVYWYRQLPEEGLKFMVYLQKENIIDESGMPKERFSAEFPKEGPSILRIQQVVRGDSAAYFCASSRWTGFETQYFGPGTRLLVL.

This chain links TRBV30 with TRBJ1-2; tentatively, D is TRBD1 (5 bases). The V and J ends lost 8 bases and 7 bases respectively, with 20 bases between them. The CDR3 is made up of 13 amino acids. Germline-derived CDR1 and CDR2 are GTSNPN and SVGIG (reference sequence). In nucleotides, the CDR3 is TGTGCCGGTGGATCTTTTGGGGGAGGTGGCTACACCTTC. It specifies CAGGSFGGGGYTF.

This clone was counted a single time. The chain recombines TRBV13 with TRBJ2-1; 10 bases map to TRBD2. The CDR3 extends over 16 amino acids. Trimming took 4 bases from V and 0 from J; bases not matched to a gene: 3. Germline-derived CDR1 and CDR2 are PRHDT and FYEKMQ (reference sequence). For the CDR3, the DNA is TGTGCCAGCAGCTCGCTAGCGGGAGACTCCTACAATGAGCAGTTCTTC. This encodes CASSSLAGDSYNEQFF.

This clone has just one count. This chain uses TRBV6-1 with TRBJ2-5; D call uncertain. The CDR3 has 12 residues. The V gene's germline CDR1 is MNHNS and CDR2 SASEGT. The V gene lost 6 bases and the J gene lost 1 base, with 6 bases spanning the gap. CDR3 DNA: TGTGCCAGCAGACGGACCCAAGAGACCCAGTACTTC. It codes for CASRRTQETQYF.

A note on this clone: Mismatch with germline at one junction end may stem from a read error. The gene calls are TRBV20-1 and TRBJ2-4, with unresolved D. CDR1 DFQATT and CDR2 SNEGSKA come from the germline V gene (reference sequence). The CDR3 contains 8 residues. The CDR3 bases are TGCAGTGCTAATCCCCACGCCTTC. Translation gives CSANPHAF.

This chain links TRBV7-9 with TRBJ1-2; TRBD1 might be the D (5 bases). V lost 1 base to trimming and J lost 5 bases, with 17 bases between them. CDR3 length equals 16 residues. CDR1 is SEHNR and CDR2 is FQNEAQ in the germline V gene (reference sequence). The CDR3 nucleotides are TGTGCCAGCAGCTTAGGCGGAGGGAGGGGTTTATATGGCTACACCTTC. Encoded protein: CASSLGGGRGLYGYTF. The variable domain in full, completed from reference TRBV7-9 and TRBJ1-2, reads DTGVSQNPRHKITKRGQNVTFRCDPISEHNRLYWYRQTLGQGPEFLTYFQNEAQLEKSRLLSDRFSAERPKGSFSTLEIQRTEQGDSAMYLCASSLGGGRGLYGYTFGSGTRLTVV.

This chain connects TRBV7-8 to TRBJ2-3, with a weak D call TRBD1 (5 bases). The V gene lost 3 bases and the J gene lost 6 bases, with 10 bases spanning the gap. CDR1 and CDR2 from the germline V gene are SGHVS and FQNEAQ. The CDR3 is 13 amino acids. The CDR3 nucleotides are TGTGCCAGCAGCTTTTTCCCAGGGGATACGCAGTATTTT. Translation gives CASSFFPGDTQYF.

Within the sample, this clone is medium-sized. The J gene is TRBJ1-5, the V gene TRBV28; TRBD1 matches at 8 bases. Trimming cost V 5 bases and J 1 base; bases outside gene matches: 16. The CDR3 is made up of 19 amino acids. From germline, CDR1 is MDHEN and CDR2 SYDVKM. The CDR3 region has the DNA TGTGCCAGCAGTCCCGGCACAGGGGGTGAAAGTTGGAGCAATCAGCCCCAGCATTTT. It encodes CASSPGTGGESWSNQPQHF. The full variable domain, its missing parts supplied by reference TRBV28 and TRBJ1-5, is DVKVTQSSRYLVKRTGEKVFLECVQDMDHENMFWYRQDPGLGLRLIYFSYDVKMKEKGDIPEGYSVSREKKERFSLILESASTNQTSMYLCASSPGTGGESWSNQPQHFGDGTRLSIL.

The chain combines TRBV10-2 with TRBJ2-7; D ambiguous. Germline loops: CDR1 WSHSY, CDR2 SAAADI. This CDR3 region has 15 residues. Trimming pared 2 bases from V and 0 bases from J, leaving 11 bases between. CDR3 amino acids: CASSEDETPSYEQYF. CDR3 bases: TGCGCCAGCAGTGAGGATGAGACACCCTCCTACGAGCAGTACTTC.

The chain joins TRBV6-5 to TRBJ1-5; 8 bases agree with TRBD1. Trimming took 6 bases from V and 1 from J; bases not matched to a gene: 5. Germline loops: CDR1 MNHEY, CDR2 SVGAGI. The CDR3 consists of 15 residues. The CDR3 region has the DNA TGTGCCAGCAGCACAAACAGGGGGAGCAATCAGCCCCAGCATTTT. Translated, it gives CASSTNRGSNQPQHF.

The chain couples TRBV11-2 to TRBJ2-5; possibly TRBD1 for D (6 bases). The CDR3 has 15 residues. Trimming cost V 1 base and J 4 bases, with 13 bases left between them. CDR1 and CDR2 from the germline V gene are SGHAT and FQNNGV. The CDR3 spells CASSLGGRGRETQYF. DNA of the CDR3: TGTGCCAGCAGCTTAGGTGGCAGGGGACGAGAGACCCAGTACTTC. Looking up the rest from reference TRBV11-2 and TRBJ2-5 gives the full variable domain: EAGVAQSPRYKIIEKRQSVAFWCNPISGHATLYWYQQILGQGPKLLIQFQNNGVVDDSQLPKDRFSAERLKGVDSTLKIQPAKLEDSAVYLCASSLGGRGRETQYFGPGTRLLVL.

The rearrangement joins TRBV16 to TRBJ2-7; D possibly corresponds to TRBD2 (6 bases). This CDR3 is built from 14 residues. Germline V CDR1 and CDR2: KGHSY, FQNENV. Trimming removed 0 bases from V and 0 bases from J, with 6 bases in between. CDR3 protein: CASSQSLASYEQYF. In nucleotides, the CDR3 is TGTGCCAGCAGCCAATCACTAGCCTCCTACGAGCAGTACTTC.

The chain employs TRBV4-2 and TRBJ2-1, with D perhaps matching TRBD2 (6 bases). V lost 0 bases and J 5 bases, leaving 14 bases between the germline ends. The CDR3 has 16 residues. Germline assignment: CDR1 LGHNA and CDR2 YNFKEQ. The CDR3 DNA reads TGTGCCAGCAGCCAAGATGGCATAGCGGTTAACAATGAGCAGTTCTTC. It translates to CASSQDGIAVNNEQFF.

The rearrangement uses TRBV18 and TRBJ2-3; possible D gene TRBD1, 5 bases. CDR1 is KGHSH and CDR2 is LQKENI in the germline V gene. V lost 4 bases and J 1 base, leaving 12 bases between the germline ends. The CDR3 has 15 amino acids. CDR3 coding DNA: TGTGCCAGCTCACTGTCAGGGATCCGCACAGATACGCAGTATTTT. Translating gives CASSLSGIRTDTQYF.

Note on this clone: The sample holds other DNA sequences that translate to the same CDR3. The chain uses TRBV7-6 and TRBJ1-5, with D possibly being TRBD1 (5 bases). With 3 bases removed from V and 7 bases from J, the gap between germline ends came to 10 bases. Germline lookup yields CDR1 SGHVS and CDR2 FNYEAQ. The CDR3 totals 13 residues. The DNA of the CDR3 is TGTGCCAGCAGCTTGGGGCCGGGACAGCCCCAGCATTTT. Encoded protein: CASSLGPGQPQHF.

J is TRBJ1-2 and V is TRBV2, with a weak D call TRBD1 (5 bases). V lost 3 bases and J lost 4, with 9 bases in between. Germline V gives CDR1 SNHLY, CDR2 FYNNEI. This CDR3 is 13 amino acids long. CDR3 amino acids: CASSDDSLYGYTF. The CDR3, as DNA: TGTGCCAGCAGTGACGACAGCCTCTATGGCTACACCTTC.

In DNA form, the CDR3 reads TGTGCCATCAGTGGGGGGTCCTCCTACGAGCAGTACTTC. This codes for CAISGGSSYEQYF. V is TRBV10-3 and J is TRBJ2-5; D tentatively reads TRBD1 or TRBD2 (5 bases each). Gene TRBJ2-7 matches the end of the DNA better, so the J call may be wrong. The CDR3 extends over 13 amino acids. Germline V lookup: CDR1 ENHRY, CDR2 SYGVKD.

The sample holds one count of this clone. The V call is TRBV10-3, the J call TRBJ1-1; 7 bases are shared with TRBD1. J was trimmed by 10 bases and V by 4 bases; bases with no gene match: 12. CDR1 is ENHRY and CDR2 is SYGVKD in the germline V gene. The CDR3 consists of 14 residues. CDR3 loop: CAISGGETGVRAFF. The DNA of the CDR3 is TGTGCCATCAGTGGTGGGGAAACAGGGGTGCGAGCTTTCTTT.

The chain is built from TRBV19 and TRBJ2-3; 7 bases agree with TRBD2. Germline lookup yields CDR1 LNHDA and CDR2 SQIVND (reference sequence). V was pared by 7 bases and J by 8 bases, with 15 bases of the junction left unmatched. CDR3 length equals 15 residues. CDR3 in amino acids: CASKDGTIIGGTQYF. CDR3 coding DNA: TGTGCCAGTAAAGACGGGACTATCATCGGTGGTACGCAGTATTTT.